This record looks at one TCR beta chain sequence and its context. Its antigen remains unidentified. The material for each subset, its genomic DNA, was split evenly across several immunoSEQ plates. Measured with immunoSEQ multiplex PCR; TCRdb has only the in-frame clones, and not every one. The table records around 600,000 clones, roughly 98% of them present only once. The data originate from a study of shared clonotypes between healthy human individuals. Study-level results: Generally, naive subsets (rather than memory subsets) showed larger estimated richness.

As defined, naive CD8 cells were CD45RO-negative and positively selected for CCR7, with terminally differentiated effector memory CD45RA+ cells excluded. Germline V gene data show CDR1 as SGHTA and CDR2 as FQGNSA. The CDR3 length is 16 residues. The ends lost 3 bases at V and 4 bases at J; junction bases unmatched: 10. The sample taken for sequencing was naive CD8+ T cells sorted from blood. The receptor was isolated from a man aged 25 to 45 in good health. V and J are TRBV7-2 and TRBJ2-5; 8 bases map to TRBD2. CDR3 DNA: TGTGCCAGCAGCTTTAAACCGGGAGGGCCGGTAGAGACCCAGTACTTC. Translation: CASSFKPGGPVETQYF.